This is a list of T cell receptor beta chains from one sample in a study of blood T cell repertoires in COVID-19. Libraries were prepared by immunoSEQ multiplex PCR; TCRdb keeps only in-frame clonotypes and omits some of them. This sample has about 26,000 clones; over 75% occur once, and the top ten carry around 55%. What was sequenced was peripheral blood. Receptors originate from a man aged 50 to 59 with active or convalescent COVID-19. Both conserved end residues are trimmed from each CDR3.

>TRBV25-1|TRBJ2-7
ASSEYGSAEEQY
>TRBV28|TRBJ1-4
ASRLGAYNEKLF
>TRBV6-4|TRBJ2-7
ASREFRTGLSYEQY
>TRBV11-2|TRBJ2-1
ASSLGLALGTYNEQF
>TRBV5-5|TRBJ1-2
ASSLRYPNYGYT
>TRBV7-2|TRBJ2-7
ASSPGLAGAEQY
>TRBV7-9|TRBJ2-5
ASSPRRQTKYQETQY
>TRBV25-1|TRBJ1-1
ASSESGEPHAEAF
>TRBV6-5|TRBJ2-3
ASSYDAGGGDTQY
>TRBV10-1|TRBJ2-3
ASSGQGLNYDTDTQY
>TRBV25-1|TRBJ2-5
ASSASGSETQY
>TRBV5-5|TRBJ1-1
ASSWDRVKTEAF
>TRBV7-2|TRBJ2-2
ASSFLAGVNTGELF
>TRBV4-1|TRBJ1-2
ASSQDGGYT
>TRBV3-1/TRBV3-2|TRBJ2-1
ASSQEGEQGNEQF
>TRBV2|TRBJ1-2
ASTGRITNYGYT
>TRBV15|TRBJ1-1
ATSRVGQGPEAF
>TRBV13|TRBJ2-7
ASSLGLSYEQY
>TRBV12-3/TRBV12-4|TRBJ2-2
ASRLAGTGELF
>TRBV6-5|TRBJ1-2
ASSYEMGGRGYT
>TRBV6-1|TRBJ2-7
ASSDRTGPTREQY
>TRBV23-1|TRBJ2-5
ASSQSINRDKTETQY
>TRBV30|TRBJ2-5
AWRTRLAGGPRYQETQY
>TRBV19|TRBJ2-3
ASSSTNWVGTQY
>TRBV7-2|TRBJ2-1
ASSPSSGASDEQF
>TRBV7-9|TRBJ1-4
ASSLGAGAEKLF
>TRBV29-1|TRBJ2-3
SVDLITSRDTQY
>TRBV5-1|TRBJ1-4
ASSLADRGLNEKLF
>TRBV6-4|TRBJ2-1
ASSTFESDEQF
>TRBV29-1|TRBJ1-2
SVDDRRASIDNYGYT